These T cell receptor beta chains were read from a single sample in a study of T cell responses to AZD1222 COVID-19 vaccine. Produced via immunoSEQ multiplex PCR; TCRdb's table is partial and in-frame only. There are 90,000 to 100,000 clones in the sample; roughly 90% occur only once, and about 16% lies in the top ten. Sequences were derived from peripheral blood, sampled 28 days after the second AZD1222 dose. These receptors all come from an adult who received the AZD1222 COVID-19 vaccine. CDR3s include the opening cysteine and the closing phenylalanine or tryptophan. A D gene is named only where the DNA matches it firmly. Clone size, where shown, is once, few, many, or a class for clones that have expanded.

V	D	size	J	CDR3	DNA
TRBV11-3	.	.	TRBJ2-3	CASSLSQAGSTSSDTQYF	TGTGCCAGCAGCTTATCTCAGGCGGGGAGTACTTCCTCAGATACGCAGTATTTT
TRBV10-3	.	few	TRBJ1-5	CAISESNDQPQHF	TGTGCCATCAGTGAGTCGAACGATCAGCCCCAGCATTTT
TRBV5-4	TRBD1	.	TRBJ2-3	CASSSEGGPSTDTQYF	TGTGCCAGCAGCTCAGAAGGGGGCCCGAGCACAGATACGCAGTATTTT
TRBV7-9	.	.	TRBJ2-2	CASSLPPVQILNTGELFF	TGTGCCAGCAGCCTTCCCCCAGTGCAGATCCTGAACACCGGGGAGCTGTTTTTT
TRBV18	TRBD2	.	TRBJ2-5	CASSPQLAEETQYF	TGTGCCAGCTCACCACAGCTAGCGGAAGAGACCCAGTACTTC
TRBV28	TRBD1	.	TRBJ2-5	CASSFGRTGTLGQETQYF	TGTGCCAGCAGTTTCGGCCGGACAGGGACGCTGGGCCAAGAGACCCAGTACTTC
TRBV6-1	.	.	TRBJ2-6	CASSEVSSGANVLTF	TGTGCCAGCAGTGAAGTTTCATCTGGGGCCAACGTCCTGACTTTC
TRBV21-1	.	.	TRBJ2-7	CASSKMRETVLWEQYF	TGTGCCAGCAGCAAAATGCGGGAGACAGTCCTTTGGGAGCAGTACTTC
TRBV5-8	TRBD1	.	TRBJ1-1	CASSLGAGGSTEAFF	TGTGCCAGCAGCTTGGGGGCAGGGGGGAGCACTGAAGCTTTCTTT
TRBV5-1	TRBD1	.	TRBJ1-2	CASSPDILTGGVYGYTF	TGCGCCAGCAGCCCAGACATTCTTACAGGGGGAGTCTATGGCTACACCTTC
TRBV5-1	.	.	TRBJ1-5	CASSLQGSEPQHF	TGCGCCAGCAGCTTACAGGGATCGGAGCCCCAGCATTTT
TRBV7-9	.	.	TRBJ1-1	CASSLAGTRWTEAFF	TGTGCCAGCAGCCTAGCCGGGACCCGGTGGACTGAAGCTTTCTTT
TRBV20-1	.	once	TRBJ2-7	CSALKRYEQYF	TGCAGTGCTCTCAAGAGGTACGAGCAGTACTTC
TRBV7-8	.	once	TRBJ2-6	CASSLGQVGANVLTF	TGTGCCAGCAGCTTAGGACAGGTTGGGGCCAACGTCCTGACTTTC
TRBV7-3	.	.	TRBJ2-2	CASSPLRGSNTGELFF	TGTGCCAGCAGCCCCCTGCGGGGATCGAACACCGGGGAGCTGTTTTTT
TRBV6-5	.	.	TRBJ2-7	CASRGAGGFYEQYF	TGTGCCAGCCGGGGAGCAGGGGGGTTCTACGAGCAGTACTTC
TRBV19	TRBD1	.	TRBJ1-2	CASSIVPGQALSYGYTF	TGTGCCAGTAGTATAGTCCCGGGACAGGCGTTGAGCTATGGCTACACCTTC
TRBV6-6	.	.	TRBJ2-3	CASSYSSPDGTDTQYF	TGTGCCAGCAGTTACTCGAGTCCCGATGGCACAGATACGCAGTATTTT
TRBV11-1	.	.	TRBJ2-1	CASSLGVLWELDEQFF	TGTGCCAGCAGCTTGGGAGTTTTGTGGGAGCTGGATGAGCAGTTCTTC
TRBV3-1/TRBV3-2	.	.	TRBJ2-3	CASSQDIGSTQYF	TGTGCCAGCAGCCAAGATATTGGTAGTACGCAGTATTTT
TRBV11-2	.	.	TRBJ2-3	CASSLGGITSTDTQYF	TGTGCCAGCAGCTTAGGTGGCATCACTAGCACAGATACGCAGTATTTT
TRBV18	.	.	TRBJ1-1	CASSPDRGADLEAFF	TGTGCCAGCTCACCGGACCGGGGGGCCGACCTCGAAGCTTTCTTT
TRBV25-1	TRBD1	.	TRBJ1-4	CASSTTGREKLFF	TGTGCCAGCAGTACGACAGGGCGGGAAAAACTGTTTTTT
TRBV3-1/TRBV3-2	.	.	TRBJ1-6	CASSLPKGGRNSPLHF	TGTGCCAGCAGCCTACCAAAGGGGGGAAGGAATTCACCCCTCCACTTT
TRBV5-1	.	.	TRBJ2-1	CASSLGGRGNEQFF	TGCGCCAGCAGCTTGGGGGGCAGGGGCAATGAGCAGTTCTTC
TRBV2	.	.	TRBJ2-1	CASILPGLTYNEQFF	TGTGCCAGCATTTTGCCGGGACTCACTTACAATGAGCAGTTCTTC
TRBV27	TRBD1	.	TRBJ1-4	CASSLSPGQGDTNEKLFF	TGTGCCAGCAGTTTATCCCCGGGACAGGGGGACACTAATGAAAAACTGTTTTTT
TRBV24-1	.	.	TRBJ1-3	CATSEFRGRFGGNTIYF	TGTGCCACCAGTGAATTCCGGGGAAGGTTTGGCGGAAACACCATATATTTT
TRBV15	TRBD1	.	TRBJ1-6	CATSRDWGQDNSPLHF	TGTGCCACCAGCAGAGATTGGGGACAGGATAATTCACCCCTCCACTTT
TRBV6-5	TRBD1	.	TRBJ1-2	CASSMRTGRGDGYTF	TGTGCCAGCAGCATGCGGACAGGGCGGGGTGATGGCTACACCTTC
TRBV5-1	.	.	TRBJ1-1	CASSLERKNTEAFF	TGCGCCAGCAGCTTGGAACGAAAAAACACTGAAGCTTTCTTT
TRBV18	TRBD1	.	TRBJ2-2	CASSPGVGQGAGRTGELFF	TGTGCCAGCTCACCAGGTGTGGGACAGGGGGCCGGAAGGACCGGGGAGCTGTTTTTT
TRBV28	TRBD2	.	TRBJ2-3	CASSNLNLGGYGGTDTQYF	TGTGCCAGCAGCAATCTTAACCTGGGGGGGTATGGTGGCACAGATACGCAGTATTTT
TRBV27	TRBD1	few	TRBJ1-2	CASRDRGGGYTF	TGTGCCAGCAGGGACAGGGGCGGGGGCTACACCTTC
TRBV3-1/TRBV3-2	TRBD1	.	TRBJ1-4	CASTTGANEKLFF	TGTGCCAGCACGACAGGGGCAAATGAAAAACTGTTTTTT
TRBV7-2	TRBD1	.	TRBJ1-6	CASRSQGASPLHF	TGTGCCAGCAGGAGTCAGGGGGCGTCACCCCTCCACTTT
TRBV29-1	.	once	TRBJ2-5	CSAAGQLQETQYF	TGCAGCGCCGCCGGACAGCTCCAAGAGACCCAGTACTTC
TRBV3-1/TRBV3-2	.	.	TRBJ1-6	CASRGVDNSPLHF	TGTGCCAGCAGAGGGGTCGATAATTCACCCCTCCACTTT
TRBV27	.	.	TRBJ2-2	CASSLGQGFGTGELFF	TGTGCCAGCAGTTTGGGGCAGGGGTTTGGCACCGGGGAGCTGTTTTTT
TRBV11-2	.	.	TRBJ1-5	CASSLGPGGQPQHF	TGTGCCAGCAGCTTAGGTCCCGGGGGCCAGCCCCAGCATTTT
TRBV5-1	TRBD1	.	TRBJ1-1	CASSLGTGWVAEAFF	TGCGCCAGCAGCTTGGGGACAGGGTGGGTGGCTGAAGCTTTCTTT
TRBV9	.	once	TRBJ2-3	CASSNSARGVDTQYF	TGTGCCAGCAGCAATTCGGCAAGGGGGGTGGATACGCAGTATTTT
TRBV11-2	TRBD1	.	TRBJ1-2	CASRLIRTGGSYGYTF	TGTGCCAGCAGACTCATTAGGACAGGGGGATCCTATGGCTACACCTTC
TRBV2	.	.	TRBJ1-3	CASKEGGVFVYF	TGTGCCAGCAAAGAAGGTGGAGTCTTCGTGTATTTT
TRBV28	TRBD1	.	TRBJ2-7	CASSLGQGYEQYF	TGTGCCAGCAGTTTGGGACAGGGGTACGAGCAGTACTTC
TRBV7-9	.	.	TRBJ1-4	CASSLKGGATNEKLFF	TGTGCCAGCAGCTTAAAAGGGGGGGCAACTAATGAAAAACTGTTTTTT
TRBV6-5	.	.	TRBJ2-1	CASSFFSGEQFF	TGTGCCAGCAGTTTTTTTAGCGGTGAGCAGTTCTTC
TRBV5-8	.	.	TRBJ1-2	CASSLYATPNYGYTF	TGTGCCAGCAGCTTGTATGCAACACCAAACTATGGCTACACCTTC